These T cell receptor beta chains were read from a single sample in a study of blood T cell repertoires in COVID-19. The table came from immunoSEQ multiplex PCR; TCRdb's copy has only in-frame clones and leaves some out. The data hold 450,000 to 500,000 clones, with roughly 85% observed a single time. The sequencing sample was made of peripheral blood. The receptors here all came from a human donor in a cohort sampled during active COVID-19. The CDR3 runs from the conserved cysteine through the conserved F or W. Fields, in order: CDR3 length, D gene, clone size, J gene, V gene, CDR3 protein, CDR3 DNA. The D gene is left open where the match is weak. Part of the rows lack a size; the others show once, few, many or a class for expanded clones.

length: 14
D: TRBD2
size: once
J: TRBJ2-1
V: TRBV6-5
CDR3: CANGPSGSYNEQFF
DNA: TGTGCCAACGGCCCTAGCGGCTCCTACAATGAGCAGTTCTTC

length: 16
D: TRBD2
size: .
J: TRBJ2-2
V: TRBV30
CDR3: CAWSEGLAFDTGELFF
DNA: TGTGCCTGGAGTGAAGGACTAGCTTTTGACACCGGGGAGCTGTTTTTT

length: 17
D: TRBD2
size: .
J: TRBJ2-1
V: TRBV24-1
CDR3: CATSFKAGGPSYNEQFF
DNA: TGTGCCACCAGTTTCAAAGCGGGAGGGCCGTCCTACAATGAGCAGTTCTTC

length: 19
D: TRBD1
size: .
J: TRBJ2-2
V: TRBV3-1/TRBV3-2
CDR3: CASSPIRDRGLIQTGELFF
DNA: TGTGCCAGCAGCCCAATCCGGGACAGGGGGTTAATACAGACCGGGGAGCTGTTTTTT

length: 13
D: .
size: .
J: TRBJ2-4
V: TRBV21-1
CDR3: CASSLPGLAILYF
DNA: TGTGCCAGCAGCCTCCCGGGACTAGCGATACTCTACTTC

length: 13
D: .
size: .
J: TRBJ1-1
V: TRBV29-1
CDR3: CSVRRGMNTEAFF
DNA: TGCAGCGTCCGCCGAGGAATGAACACTGAAGCTTTCTTT

length: 12
D: .
size: few
J: TRBJ2-7
V: TRBV5-5
CDR3: CASSPGVYEQYF
DNA: TGTGCCAGCAGCCCGGGGGTCTACGAGCAGTACTTC

length: 18
D: TRBD1
size: .
J: TRBJ1-6
V: TRBV5-1
CDR3: CASSLGDRGNSYNSPLHF
DNA: TGCGCCAGCAGCTTGGGGGACAGGGGGAACTCCTATAATTCACCCCTCCACTTT

length: 15
D: TRBD1
size: .
J: TRBJ1-2
V: TRBV7-6
CDR3: CASSLRQGQGDGYTF
DNA: TGTGCCAGCAGCCTCCGCCAGGGACAGGGAGATGGCTACACCTTC

length: 15
D: .
size: .
J: TRBJ1-5
V: TRBV19
CDR3: CASSIVPQENQPQHF
DNA: TGTGCCAGTAGTATAGTGCCACAGGAGAATCAGCCCCAGCATTTT

length: 12
D: .
size: .
J: TRBJ1-5
V: TRBV27
CDR3: CASSLLREAQHF
DNA: TGTGCCAGCAGTTTGCTTCGAGAGGCCCAGCATTTT

length: 14
D: TRBD1
size: .
J: TRBJ1-6
V: TRBV28
CDR3: CASSSGQGNSPLHF
DNA: TGTGCCAGCAGTTCGGGACAGGGGAATTCACCCCTCCACTTT

length: 16
D: .
size: once
J: TRBJ2-6
V: TRBV19
CDR3: CASSVTGISGANVLTF
DNA: TGTGCCAGTAGTGTGACAGGCATCTCTGGGGCCAACGTCCTGACTTTC

length: 13
D: TRBD1
size: .
J: TRBJ1-4
V: TRBV2
CDR3: CASRTGRREKLFF
DNA: TGTGCCAGCCGGACAGGGAGGAGGGAAAAACTGTTTTTT

length: 16
D: TRBD2
size: .
J: TRBJ2-3
V: TRBV3-1/TRBV3-2
CDR3: CASSQAGTSGTDTQYF
DNA: TGTGCCAGCAGCCAGGCCGGGACTAGCGGCACAGATACGCAGTATTTT

length: 12
D: .
size: .
J: TRBJ2-7
V: TRBV6-5
CDR3: CASGASSYEQYF
DNA: TGTGCCAGCGGAGCTAGCTCCTACGAGCAGTACTTC

length: 14
D: TRBD1
size: .
J: TRBJ1-2
V: TRBV28
CDR3: CASRGGRGREGYTF
DNA: TGTGCCAGCAGGGGTGGCAGGGGGCGGGAGGGCTACACCTTC

length: 15
D: TRBD1
size: .
J: TRBJ2-7
V: TRBV7-2
CDR3: CASSFPTGGYYEQYF
DNA: TGTGCCAGCAGCTTCCCGACAGGGGGGTACTACGAGCAGTACTTC

length: 15
D: TRBD2
size: .
J: TRBJ2-1
V: TRBV12-5
CDR3: CASGSGLAGQDEQFF
DNA: TGTGCTAGTGGTTCCGGACTAGCGGGACAAGATGAGCAGTTCTTC

length: 13
D: .
size: .
J: TRBJ2-3
V: TRBV12-3/TRBV12-4
CDR3: CASSFGRGDTQYF
DNA: TGTGCCAGCAGTTTTGGGCGGGGAGATACGCAGTATTTT

length: 13
D: .
size: .
J: TRBJ1-1
V: TRBV3-1/TRBV3-2
CDR3: CASSHLVYTEAFF
DNA: TGTGCCAGCAGCCATCTCGTTTACACTGAAGCTTTCTTT

length: 11
D: .
size: .
J: TRBJ2-1
V: TRBV28
CDR3: CASSPNNEQFF
DNA: TGTGCCAGCAGCCCTAACAATGAGCAGTTCTTC

length: 16
D: TRBD1
size: few
J: TRBJ2-5
V: TRBV18
CDR3: CASSPSGQLSQETQYF
DNA: TGTGCCAGCTCACCTTCGGGACAGCTATCCCAAGAGACCCAGTACTTC

length: 13
D: TRBD2
size: once
J: TRBJ2-3
V: TRBV29-1
CDR3: CSSPTSGTDTQYF
DNA: TGCAGCTCGCCGACTAGCGGAACAGATACGCAGTATTTT

length: 15
D: .
size: once
J: TRBJ2-6
V: TRBV29-1
CDR3: CSVGKAPPGANVLTF
DNA: TGCAGCGTTGGCAAAGCTCCGCCTGGGGCCAACGTCCTGACTTTC

length: 13
D: TRBD1
size: .
J: TRBJ1-2
V: TRBV7-2
CDR3: CASSLGQGVGHTF
DNA: TGTGCCAGCAGCTTAGGACAGGGAGTAGGACACACCTTC

length: 13
D: .
size: .
J: TRBJ2-2
V: TRBV7-9
CDR3: CASSLFRAGELFF
DNA: TGTGCCAGCAGCTTATTCCGAGCCGGGGAGCTGTTTTTT

length: 16
D: TRBD1
size: .
J: TRBJ1-1
V: TRBV6-2/TRBV6-3
CDR3: CASSTRDRGGNTEAFF
DNA: TGTGCCAGCAGTACCCGGGACAGGGGAGGAAACACTGAAGCTTTCTTT

length: 15
D: TRBD1
size: .
J: TRBJ1-3
V: TRBV19
CDR3: CASSRTGLSGNTIYF
DNA: TGTGCCAGTAGCCGGACAGGGCTGTCTGGAAACACCATATATTTT

length: 12
D: .
size: .
J: TRBJ1-1
V: TRBV29-1
CDR3: CSVEVSGNEAFF
DNA: TGCAGCGTTGAAGTCTCAGGGAATGAAGCTTTCTTT

length: 16
D: TRBD1
size: .
J: TRBJ2-5
V: TRBV6-2/TRBV6-3
CDR3: CASSYSGEGQRETQYF
DNA: TGTGCCAGCAGTTACTCCGGTGAGGGACAGCGGGAGACCCAGTACTTC

length: 14
D: .
size: .
J: TRBJ1-1
V: TRBV7-9
CDR3: CASSLGGSNTEAFF
DNA: TGTGCCAGCAGCTTAGGGGGCTCCAACACTGAAGCTTTCTTT

length: 18
D: TRBD1
size: .
J: TRBJ1-6
V: TRBV7-2
CDR3: CASSQGQGNNIHNSPLHF
DNA: TGTGCCAGCAGCCAAGGACAGGGAAACAATATACATAATTCACCCCTCCACTTT

length: 15
D: TRBD2
size: .
J: TRBJ2-1
V: TRBV7-2
CDR3: CASSTGLAGGGEQFF
DNA: TGTGCCAGCAGCACGGGACTAGCGGGAGGGGGTGAGCAGTTCTTC

length: 14
D: TRBD1
size: .
J: TRBJ1-1
V: TRBV7-3
CDR3: CASSQGQTNTEAFF
DNA: TGTGCCAGCAGTCAGGGACAGACTAACACTGAAGCTTTCTTT

length: 14
D: TRBD1
size: .
J: TRBJ2-1
V: TRBV10-3
CDR3: CAIRNGTAYNEQFF
DNA: TGTGCCATCAGAAACGGGACAGCCTACAATGAGCAGTTCTTC

length: 14
D: TRBD1
size: .
J: TRBJ1-5
V: TRBV2
CDR3: CASSPGQVHQPQHF
DNA: TGTGCCAGCAGTCCTGGACAGGTCCATCAGCCCCAGCATTTT